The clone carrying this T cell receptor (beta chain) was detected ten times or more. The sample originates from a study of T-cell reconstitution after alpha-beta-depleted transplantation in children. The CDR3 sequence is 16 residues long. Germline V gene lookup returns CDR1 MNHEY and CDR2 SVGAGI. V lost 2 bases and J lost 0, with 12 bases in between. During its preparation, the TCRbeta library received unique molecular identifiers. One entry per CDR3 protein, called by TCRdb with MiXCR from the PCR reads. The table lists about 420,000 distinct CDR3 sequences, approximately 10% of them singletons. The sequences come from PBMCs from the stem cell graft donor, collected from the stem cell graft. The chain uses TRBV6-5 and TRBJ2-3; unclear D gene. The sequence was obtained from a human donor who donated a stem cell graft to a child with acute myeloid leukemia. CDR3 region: CASSYGQATSTDTQYF. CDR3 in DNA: TGTGCCAGCAGTTACGGCCAAGCGACGAGCACAGATACGCAGTATTTT.